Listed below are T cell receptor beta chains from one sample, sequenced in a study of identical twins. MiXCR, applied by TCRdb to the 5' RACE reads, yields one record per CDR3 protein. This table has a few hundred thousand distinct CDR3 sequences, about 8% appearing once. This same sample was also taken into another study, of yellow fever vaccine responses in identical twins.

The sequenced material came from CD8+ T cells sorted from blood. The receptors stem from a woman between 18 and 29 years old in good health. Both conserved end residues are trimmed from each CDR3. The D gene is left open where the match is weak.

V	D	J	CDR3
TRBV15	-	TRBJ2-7	ATSRDKAVPHEQY
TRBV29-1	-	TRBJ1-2	SVEGRHGYT
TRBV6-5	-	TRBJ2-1	ASSYGDEQF
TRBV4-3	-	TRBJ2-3	ASSQDPAGIPDTQY
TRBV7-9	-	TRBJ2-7	ASSFDSAYEQY
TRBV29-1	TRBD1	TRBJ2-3	SAKQGSDTQY
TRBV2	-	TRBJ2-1	ASSEHVSSYNEQF
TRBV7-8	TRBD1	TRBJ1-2	ASSFITGGTYGYT
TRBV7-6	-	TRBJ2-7	ASSSHTYEQY
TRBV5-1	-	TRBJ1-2	ASSFDHRYGYT
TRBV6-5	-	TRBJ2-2	ASSYTTANTGELF
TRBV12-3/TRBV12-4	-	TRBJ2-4	ASRTGNIQY
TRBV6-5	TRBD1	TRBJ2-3	ASSYSWDRGTDTQY
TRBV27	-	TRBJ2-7	ASSLTTPVRHRRSYEQY
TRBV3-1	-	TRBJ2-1	ASSQDRWVYNEQF
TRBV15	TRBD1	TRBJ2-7	ATSGPGTGVYEQY
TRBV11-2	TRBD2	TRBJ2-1	ASSLVRGLESWMSSYNEQF
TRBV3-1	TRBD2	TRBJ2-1	ASSQTSGTKNEQF
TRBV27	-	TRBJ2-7	ASSPWGGPYEQY
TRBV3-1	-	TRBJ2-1	ASSRGRPSYNEQF
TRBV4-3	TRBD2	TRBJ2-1	ASSQGNGLAGNEQF
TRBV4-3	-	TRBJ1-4	ASSQEWQGVDEKLF
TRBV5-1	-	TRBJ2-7	ASSYDMEEQY
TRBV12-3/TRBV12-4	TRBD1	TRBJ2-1	ASTWTGVGNEQF
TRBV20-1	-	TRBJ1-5	SAQHGGGNQPQH
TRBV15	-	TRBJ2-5	ATSRDWRETQY
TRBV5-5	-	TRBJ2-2	ASTGGAGELF
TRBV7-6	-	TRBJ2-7	ASSLDPLRGTYEQY
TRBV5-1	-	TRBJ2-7	ASSSYEVGPFAYEQY
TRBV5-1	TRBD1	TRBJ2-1	ASRDWDSLYNEQF
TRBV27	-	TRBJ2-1	ASSRTRGEQF
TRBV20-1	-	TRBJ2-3	SAGPRGTADTQY
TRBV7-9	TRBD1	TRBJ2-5	ASSQGTGSVETQY
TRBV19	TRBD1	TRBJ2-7	ASSDRQGRNEQY
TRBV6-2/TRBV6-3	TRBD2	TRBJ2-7	ASSSYGTSGGALYEQY
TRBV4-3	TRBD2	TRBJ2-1	ASSQDSLAGYNEQF
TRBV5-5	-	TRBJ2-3	ASSLEVDTQY
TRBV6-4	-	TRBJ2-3	ASSESGSTDTQY
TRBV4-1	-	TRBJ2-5	ASSQDLAGDETQY
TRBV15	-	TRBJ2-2	ATSGRLTEPPFRVGELF
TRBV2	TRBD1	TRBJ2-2	ASSASTGGKDTGELF
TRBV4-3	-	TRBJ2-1	ASSQDRTGGDEQF
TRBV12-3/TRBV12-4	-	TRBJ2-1	ASSPPGASYNEQF
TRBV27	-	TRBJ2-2	ASSLMRGNTGELF
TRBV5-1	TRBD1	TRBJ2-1	ASSVRTGWAEQF
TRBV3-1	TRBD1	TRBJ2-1	ASSHPTGDAEQF
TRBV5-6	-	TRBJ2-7	ASSFTRGYEQY
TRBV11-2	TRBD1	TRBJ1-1	ASSLVPGGHTEAF
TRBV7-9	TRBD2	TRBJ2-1	ASRYDIGTSGNEQF
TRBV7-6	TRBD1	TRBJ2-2	ASSLFSSGTAGELF